Presented here are 21 T cell receptor beta chains from one specimen sequenced in a study of blood T cells in healthy people across ages. Together with a sample-barcoded 5' primer, a J-beta primer mix was included in a second PCR lasting roughly 6 to 12 cycles. MiXCR, run by TCRdb on the 5' RACE reads, gives a single entry per CDR3 protein. The sample has nearly 800,000 distinct CDR3 sequences; roughly 25% are singletons. These data also featured in a second study, about T cells of mothers and their children.

The sample consisted of blood. The receptor source for this set is a boy between 10 and 17 years old in good health.

V is TRBV14 and J is TRBJ1-1; D gene unclear. CDR3 length equals 15 residues. CDR1 SGHDN and CDR2 FVKESK come from the germline V gene. Trimming removed 8 bases from V and 2 bases from J, with 18 bases in between. CDR3 region: CASARIRTGNTEAFF. CDR3 in DNA: TGTGCCAGCGCTCGAATTAGGACGGGCAACACTGAAGCTTTCTTT.

The rearrangement uses TRBV28 and TRBJ1-2; TRBD1 matches 7 bases. There are 15 residues in the CDR3. Germline V gene sequence: CDR1 MDHEN, CDR2 SYDVKM. Trimming cost V 6 bases and J 8 bases; bases outside gene matches: 15. The chain's CDR3 is CASRTVGEGAQGYTF. Here the CDR3 DNA reads TGTGCCAGCAGAACCGTGGGCGAGGGGGCGCAGGGCTACACCTTC.

This clonotype has only a few counts. Relative to the germline gene, one junction end is altered; a read error may explain this. The chain joins TRBV7-2 to TRBJ2-1, with D tentatively TRBD1 or TRBD2 (5 bases each). The CDR3 totals 16 residues. From germline, CDR1 is SGHTA and CDR2 FQGNSA. The DNA of the CDR3 is TGTGCCAGCAGATTAGGCCCAGCGGACCTAGGGGATGAGCAGTTCTTC. It encodes CASRLGPADLGDEQFF.

The chain recombines TRBV28 with TRBJ2-4; the match to TRBD2 covers 7 bases. The length of the CDR3 is 14 residues. The germline V gene encodes CDR1 MDHEN and CDR2 SYDVKM. V trimming: 3 bases; J trimming: 6 bases; junction bases outside the gene matches: 5. The CDR3 region has the DNA TGTGCCAGCAGTTTCCGGGGGGAGGTAAACATTCAGTACTTC. The encoded protein is CASSFRGEVNIQYF. Combining the CDR3 with reference TRBV28 and TRBJ2-4 gives the whole variable domain DVKVTQSSRYLVKRTGEKVFLECVQDMDHENMFWYRQDPGLGLRLIYFSYDVKMKEKGDIPEGYSVSREKKERFSLILESASTNQTSMYLCASSFRGEVNIQYFGAGTRLSVL.

This clonotype has just a few counts. The chain couples TRBV25-1 to TRBJ2-5; the D gene could be TRBD1 or TRBD2 (5 bases each). The ends were cut back, 1 base at V and 5 bases at J, with 11 bases in the middle. This CDR3 is 14 amino acids long. Germline CDR1 is MGHDK and CDR2 is SYGVNS. The CDR3 sequence: CASSESGTRETQYF. For the CDR3, the DNA is TGTGCCAGCAGTGAATCCGGGACGCGGGAGACCCAGTACTTC. Using reference TRBV25-1 and TRBJ2-5 for the parts outside the CDR3, the full variable domain is EADIYQTPRYLVIGTGKKITLECSQTMGHDKMYWYQQDPGMELHLIHYSYGVNSTEKGDLSSESTVSRIRTEHFPLTLESARPSHTSQYLCASSESGTRETQYFGPGTRLLVL.

This chain joins TRBV29-1 and TRBJ2-5, with D possibly called TRBD1 or TRBD2 (6 bases each). The J call may be incorrect, as the DNA end agrees better with TRBJ2-7. Germline V lookup: CDR1 SQVTM, CDR2 ANQGSEA. The CDR3 consists of 11 residues. CDR3 bases: TGCAGCGTTGAGGAGGGGGTCGAGCAGTACTTC. As protein: CSVEEGVEQYF.

The chain links TRBV3-1 to TRBJ2-3; 9 nucleotides agree with TRBD1. Per the germline V gene, CDR1 is LGHDT and CDR2 is YNNKEL (reference sequence). The CDR3 is made up of 15 amino acids. V lost 4 bases and J lost 5; bases outside the gene matches: 7. CDR3 in DNA: TGTGCCAGCAGCCCAGACAGGGGGAAGGAAGATACGCAGTATTTT. Amino acid sequence: CASSPDRGKEDTQYF.

The sample holds a few counts of this clonotype. V is TRBV6-5 and J is TRBJ1-5; D may be TRBD1 (6 bases). This CDR3 has 16 amino acids. V lost 0 bases to trimming and J lost 6 bases, with 15 bases between them. Germline CDR1 is MNHEY and CDR2 is SVGAGI. The chain's CDR3 is CASSYSAGDKGQPQHF. The CDR3 coding sequence is TGTGCCAGCAGTTACTCGGCAGGGGATAAGGGTCAGCCCCAGCATTTT.

In its sample, this clonotype was seen many times. The V gene is TRBV27, the J gene TRBJ2-3; 10 nucleotides match TRBD2. The CDR3 is 19 amino acids. Trimming cost V 7 bases and J 3 bases; bases outside gene matches: 19. CDR1 and CDR2 from the germline V gene are MNHEY and SMNVEV (reference sequence). The chain's CDR3 is CASTAVAGGYGRTTDTQYF. The CDR3 coding sequence is TGTGCCAGCACGGCGGTAGCGGGAGGATACGGCCGGACGACAGATACGCAGTATTTT.

The J gene is TRBJ2-1, the V gene TRBV7-8; 8 bases fit TRBD2. Germline loops: CDR1 SGHVS, CDR2 FQNEAQ. The trim removed 5 bases at V and 0 bases at J, leaving 15 bases unmatched. CDR3 length equals 19 residues. The CDR3 loop reads CASSPREGRKGSSYNEQFF. The CDR3 DNA follows: TGTGCCAGCAGCCCCCGGGAGGGGAGGAAGGGGAGCTCCTACAATGAGCAGTTCTTC.

The rearrangement uses TRBV7-9 and TRBJ2-5, with 7 positions matching TRBD2. Looked up from germline, CDR1 is SEHNR and CDR2 is FQNEAQ (reference sequence). V lost 0 bases, J lost 1 base, and 5 bases stayed unmatched. There are 16 residues in the CDR3. In DNA, the CDR3 is TGTGCCAGCAGCTTAGCTTCGCCTAGCGGCCAAGAGACCCAGTACTTC. It specifies CASSLASPSGQETQYF.

The genes are TRBV12-3 or TRBV12-4 and TRBJ1-2; TRBD1 aligns across 7 bases. With 6 bases clipped from V and 4 bases from J, the junction kept 5 bases outside the gene matches. The CDR3 covers 13 residues. CDR3 bases: TGTGCCAGCAGAACAGGGGATTCCTATGGCTACACCTTC. This gives the protein CASRTGDSYGYTF.

CDR3: CASSLVAGQGDTDTQYF. In nucleotides, the CDR3 is TGTGCCAGCAGCTTAGTGGCCGGACAGGGGGACACAGATACGCAGTATTTT. The gene calls are TRBV7-2 and TRBJ2-3; 10 bases agree with TRBD1. The CDR3 runs to 17 residues. CDR1 is SGHTA and CDR2 is FQGNSA in the germline V gene. The V segment lost 1 base and the J segment 2 bases; nucleotides outside the gene matches: 6.

This clonotype was detected only a few times. This chain joins TRBV27 and TRBJ2-7, with D tentatively TRBD1 (6 bases). The CDR3 is made up of 15 amino acids. Trimming removed 8 bases from V and 0 bases from J, with 17 bases in between. Germline CDR1 is MNHEY and CDR2 is SMNVEV (reference sequence). CDR3 residues: CASSPDRLSSYEQYF. CDR3 nucleotides: TGTGCCAGCTCTCCCGACAGGCTGAGCTCCTACGAGCAGTACTTC.

J is TRBJ2-3 and V is TRBV20-1; D is ambiguous. Per the germline V gene, CDR1 is DFQATT and CDR2 is SNEGSKA (reference sequence). This CDR3 has 14 residues. Trimming stripped 0 bases from V and 6 bases from J, with 13 bases between. For the CDR3, the DNA is TGCAGTGCTAGAGATCTAGGGAATTGGGATACGCAGTATTTT. It yields the protein CSARDLGNWDTQYF.

This chain links TRBV6-6 with TRBJ2-3; a possible D gene is TRBD1 (6 bases). Germline V gene data show CDR1 as MNHNY and CDR2 as SVGAGI (reference sequence). The V end lost 3 bases, the J end lost 7 bases, and 11 bases lay between the germline ends. The CDR3 has 13 residues. DNA for the CDR3: TGTGCCAGCAGTTATGGGACACCAAATACGCAGTATTTT. It codes for CASSYGTPNTQYF.

The chain employs TRBV27 and TRBJ1-2; D is unresolved. V lost 5 bases, J lost 3 bases, and 16 bases lay in between. The CDR3 spans 15 residues. Germline CDR1 and CDR2: MNHEY and SMNVEV (reference sequence). CDR3 in amino acids: CASSAAPATYYGYTF. The CDR3 DNA reads as TGTGCCAGCAGTGCAGCGCCAGCAACGTACTATGGCTACACCTTC.

The chain couples TRBV29-1 to TRBJ2-7; the match to TRBD1 covers 8 bases. The CDR3 extends over 12 amino acids. V trimming: 6 bases; J trimming: 5 bases; junction bases outside the gene matches: 6. Germline V gene lookup returns CDR1 SQVTM and CDR2 ANQGSEA. DNA for the CDR3: TGCAGCGTGGGGACAGGACCCCACGAGCAGTACTTC. Amino acids: CSVGTGPHEQYF.

This chain's CDR3 is CASSRGGGLSYNEQFF. DNA of the CDR3: TGTGCCAGCAGCCGCGGAGGCGGACTCTCCTACAATGAGCAGTTCTTC. J is TRBJ2-1 and V is TRBV6-2 or TRBV6-3; a possible D gene is TRBD2 (5 bases). Per the germline V gene, CDR1 is MNHEY and CDR2 is SVGEGT. CDR3 length: 16 amino acids. Trimming took 6 bases from V and 0 from J, leaving 15 bases between them.

The V call is TRBV6-1, the J call TRBJ2-5; TRBD2 is a possible D gene (6 bases). V shed 2 bases and J shed 2 bases, with 9 bases lying between them. CDR3 length equals 14 residues. The germline V gene has CDR1 MNHNS and CDR2 SASEGT. The CDR3 nucleotides are TGTGCCAGCAGTGAATGGGGGGAGCAAGAGACCCAGTACTTC. Its protein is CASSEWGEQETQYF.

This clonotype was seen more than once but under ten times. CDR3 nucleotide sequence: TGTGCCAGCAGCCAAGAGGGTAGCGGTCAAGAGACCCAGTACTTC. The encoded protein is CASSQEGSGQETQYF. The gene calls are TRBV3-1 and TRBJ2-5, with D possibly matching TRBD2 (6 bases). The germline V and J ends were trimmed by 0 bases and 2 bases, with 10 bases remaining between them. The germline V gene encodes CDR1 LGHDT and CDR2 YNNKEL (reference sequence). The CDR3 spans 15 residues.